These 25 T cell receptor beta chains share one sample of origin, sequenced in a study of CD8+CD57+ T cells in acquired aplastic anemia. Profiling of TCR beta VDJ combinations and CDR3 sequences used genomic DNA as template. MiXCR, applied by TCRdb to the reads, yields one record per CDR3 protein. The table records roughly 200,000 distinct CDR3 sequences, more than 55% of them present only once. Individuals selected for sequencing had exhibited CD8+CD57+ cell expansion on flow cytometry. Material for sequencing was sorted CD4+, CD8+, or CD8+CD57+ T cells (not recorded which) from PBMCs. The receptors shown here come from a human donor with aplastic anemia.

The rearrangement links TRBV7-3 to TRBJ2-7, with 7 bases that match TRBD1. This CDR3 comprises 15 residues. Trimming removed 5 bases from V and 13 bases from J; junction bases left unmatched: 20. Germline loops: CDR1 SGHTA, CDR2 FQGTGA. CDR3 coding DNA: TGTGCCAGCAGCCGGGACAGTATGCGATTGTCGGGCCTTTACTTC. Translating it yields CASSRDSMRLSGLYF.

In regard to this clonotype: This may be a read error: a much more frequent sequence differs by one nucleotide. The chain joins TRBV28 to TRBJ1-1, with no clear D. The CDR3 contains 13 residues. Germline V gene sequence: CDR1 MDHEN, CDR2 SYDVKM. CDR3 nucleotides: TGTGCCAGCAGCCCTTTTAGGAAGGCTGAAGCTCTCTTT. Translation gives CASSPFRKAEALF.

As concerns this clonotype: The final CDR3 position lacks the conserved phenylalanine or tryptophan, pointing to a likely read error. The chain employs TRBV29-1 and TRBJ2-1, with 12 bases fitting TRBD2. The germline gives CDR1 SQVTM, CDR2 ANQGSEA. The CDR3 loop spans 15 amino acids. Trimming took 3 bases from V and 7 from J; bases not matched to a gene: 7. DNA for the CDR3: TGCAGCGTTGACGGACTAGCGGGGCTGATGAATGAGCAGTTCCTC. It codes for CSVDGLAGLMNEQFL.

This clonotype occurred many times. The rearrangement uses TRBV20-1 and TRBJ2-7, with 8 bases matching TRBD2. The germline gives CDR1 DFQATT, CDR2 SNEGSKA (reference sequence). There are 13 residues in the CDR3. The V and J ends lost 3 bases and 3 bases, in that order; junction bases with no gene match: 4. The CDR3 protein is CSASGRVVYEQYF. The CDR3 DNA reads TGCAGTGCTAGCGGGAGGGTAGTCTACGAGCAGTACTTC.

The chain joins TRBV7-9 to TRBJ2-1; D is possibly TRBD2 (5 bases). The CDR3 runs to 12 residues. Germline V gives CDR1 SEHNR, CDR2 FQNEAQ (reference sequence). V shed 5 bases and J shed 8 bases, with 10 bases lying between them. The CDR3 sequence: CASSRGIDEQFF. The DNA of the CDR3 is TGTGCCAGCAGCCGGGGAATAGATGAGCAGTTCTTC.

Details on this clonotype: The junction differs from germline at one of its ends, possibly a read error. This rearrangement joins TRBV5-6 to TRBJ1-6; D ambiguous. Germline CDR1 is SGHDT and CDR2 is YYEEEE. The CDR3 sequence is 14 residues long. The CDR3: CASRNRVNNSLLHF. The CDR3 DNA reads as TGTGCCAGCAGGAATCGGGTCAATAATTCACTCCTCCACTTT.

Note on this clonotype: The junction differs from germline at one of its ends, possibly a read error. The genes are TRBV5-1 and TRBJ1-1, with D hard to call. The CDR3 extends over 15 amino acids. In germline, CDR1 is SGHRS, CDR2 YFSETQ. CDR3 DNA sequence: TGTGCCAGCAGCTTAGAGGAGGGCCTGAACACTGAAGCTTTCTTT. This codes for CASSLEEGLNTEAFF.

This clonotype was counted at least ten times. The chain carries TRBV20-1 and TRBJ2-1; 11 nucleotides line up with TRBD2. The CDR3 loop spans 14 amino acids. V trimming: 2 bases; J trimming: 9 bases; junction bases outside the gene matches: 6. Germline lookup yields CDR1 DFQATT and CDR2 SNEGSKA (reference sequence). CDR3 sequence reads: CSARSLAGELEQFF. For the CDR3, the DNA is TGCAGTGCTAGATCACTAGCGGGGGAACTTGAGCAGTTCTTC.

This clonotype was counted only a few times. The chain is built from TRBV25-1 and TRBJ2-3, with no clear D. Germline V gene lookup returns CDR1 MGHDK and CDR2 SYGVNS. This CDR3 region has 11 residues. Trimming stripped 4 bases from V and 6 bases from J, with 5 bases between. The DNA of the CDR3 is TGTGCCAGCAGTGTAGTCGATACGCAGTATTTT. Translation gives CASSVVDTQYF.

A few counts support this clonotype. The chain is built from TRBV29-1 and TRBJ1-2; D is uncertain. From germline, CDR1 is SQVTM and CDR2 ANQGSEA. The CDR3 is 13 amino acids. The ends were cut back, 3 bases at V and 3 bases at J, with 11 bases in the middle. CDR3 coding DNA: TGCAGCGTTGATGATAAGGCACACTATGGCTACACCTTC. Its protein is CSVDDKAHYGYTF.

Only one count was recorded for this clonotype. V is TRBV7-2 and J is TRBJ1-2; weak D call: TRBD1 (6 bases). The CDR3 is 14 amino acids. Trimming took off 0 bases at V and 6 bases at J, with 11 bases between the two ends. Germline CDR1 and CDR2: SGHTA and FQGNSA. CDR3 DNA: TGTGCCAGCAGCTTAGCGTTGGGGGCCCATGGCTACACCTTC. This gives the protein CASSLALGAHGYTF.

The chain is built from TRBV6-1 and TRBJ2-1; either TRBD1 or TRBD2 may fit D (5 bases each). This CDR3 has 16 amino acids. The germline V and J ends were trimmed by 6 bases and 8 bases, with 23 bases remaining between them. Germline V gene data show CDR1 as MNHNS and CDR2 as SASEGT. CDR3 sequence: CASSPIRGHRGDEQFF. CDR3 bases: TGTGCCAGCAGCCCGATTCGGGGCCACAGAGGCGATGAGCAGTTCTTC.

To note about this clonotype: One end of the junction fails to match germline, which may point to a read error. V is TRBV19 and J is TRBJ2-5; possibly TRBD1 or TRBD2 for D (5 bases each). This CDR3 is 16 amino acids long. In germline, CDR1 is LNHDA, CDR2 SQIVND (reference sequence). CDR3: CASKPRTPGDHETQYF. The CDR3 DNA is TGTGCCAGTAAGCCCAGGACACCTGGGGACCATGAGACCCAGTACTTC. Combining the CDR3 with reference TRBV19 and TRBJ2-5 gives the whole variable domain DGGITQSPKYLFRKEGQNVTLSCEQNLNHDAMYWYRQDPGQGLRLIYYSQIVNDFQKGDIAEGYSVSREKKESFPLTVTSAQKNPTAFYLCASKPRTPGDHETQYFGPGTRLLVL.

The table lists this clonotype with a few counts. The rearrangement uses TRBV5-1 and TRBJ1-5; TRBD1 aligns across 9 bases. The CDR3 is 17 amino acids. Germline CDR1 is SGHRS and CDR2 is YFSETQ. V lost 4 bases to trimming and J lost 2 bases; unmatched junction nucleotides: 10. CDR3 residues: CASSLGTGPVGNQPQHF. The DNA of the CDR3 is TGCGCCAGCAGCCTCGGGACAGGGCCAGTGGGCAATCAGCCCCAGCATTTT.

The genes are TRBV6-1 and TRBJ2-7, with D unresolved. Germline-derived CDR1 and CDR2 are MNHNS and SASEGT. The CDR3 is made up of 12 amino acids. V lost 4 bases and J lost 9, with 13 bases in between. Here the CDR3 DNA reads TGTGCCAGCAGTGCCAACGGCGTGGGGCAGTACTTC. Its protein is CASSANGVGQYF.

This rearrangement joins TRBV29-1 to TRBJ1-3; a possible D gene is TRBD1 (6 bases). CDR1 and CDR2 (germline): SQVTM, ANQGSEA. V lost 0 bases and J lost 0, with 12 bases in between. The CDR3 spans 16 residues. CDR3 amino acids: CSVEDPGDLSGNTIYF. The CDR3 coding sequence is TGCAGCGTTGAAGACCCAGGGGACCTCTCTGGAAACACCATATATTTT. The full variable domain, with the rest looked up from reference TRBV29-1 and TRBJ1-3, is SAVISQKPSRDICQRGTSLTIQCQVDSQVTMMFWYRQQPGQSLTLIATANQGSEATYESGFVIDKFPISRPNLTFSTLTVSNMSPEDSSIYLCSVEDPGDLSGNTIYFGEGSWLTVV.

This clonotype was observed many times. The rearrangement uses TRBV4-1 and TRBJ1-1; D is uncertain. V was shortened by 0 bases and J by 0 bases, with 5 bases between the two germline ends. From germline, CDR1 is MGHRA and CDR2 YSYEKL. The CDR3 runs to 14 residues. The chain's CDR3 is CASSQDGLNTEAFF. As DNA, the CDR3 is TGCGCCAGCAGCCAAGATGGTTTGAACACTGAAGCTTTCTTT.

Only a few counts were recorded for this clonotype. The chain combines TRBV3-1 with TRBJ2-3, with TRBD2 as a possible D gene (5 bases). This CDR3 region has 17 residues. Germline V gives CDR1 LGHDT, CDR2 YNNKEL (reference sequence). V gave up 4 bases and J gave up 0 bases, with 17 bases separating them. The CDR3 DNA sequence: TGTGCCAGCAGCCCCCTCGGGGTAGCGAGAAGCACAGATACGCAGTATTTT. Residues: CASSPLGVARSTDTQYF.

The chain joins TRBV10-3 to TRBJ1-2; 7 nucleotides agree with TRBD1. J was trimmed by 8 bases and V by 5 bases; bases with no gene match: 8. There are 13 residues in the CDR3. From germline, CDR1 is ENHRY and CDR2 SYGVKD. CDR3 in amino acids: CAISYDRAGGYTF. The CDR3 DNA reads TGTGCCATCAGTTACGACAGGGCGGGGGGCTACACCTTC.

This clonotype showed up many times. The chain is built from TRBV28 and TRBJ2-7, with D possibly matching TRBD1 (8 bases). The CDR3 consists of 14 residues. CDR1 and CDR2 (germline): MDHEN, SYDVKM. V was trimmed by 1 base and J by 5 bases, leaving 12 bases between them. CDR3 loop: CASSLFTGGDEQYF. The CDR3 bases are TGTGCCAGCAGTTTATTCACAGGGGGGGACGAGCAGTACTTC.

The J gene is TRBJ2-1, the V gene TRBV19; the D is unclear. The germline V and J ends were trimmed by 7 bases and 2 bases, with 9 bases remaining between them. This CDR3 comprises 13 residues. Germline V CDR1 and CDR2: LNHDA, SQIVND (reference sequence). CDR3 amino acids: CASNQDPYNEQFF. CDR3 nucleotides: TGTGCCAGTAATCAGGACCCCTACAATGAGCAGTTCTTC. Full variable domain (rest looked up from reference TRBV19 and TRBJ2-1): DGGITQSPKYLFRKEGQNVTLSCEQNLNHDAMYWYRQDPGQGLRLIYYSQIVNDFQKGDIAEGYSVSREKKESFPLTVTSAQKNPTAFYLCASNQDPYNEQFFGPGTRLTVL.

There are a few counts of this clonotype. CDR3 amino acids: CASSQASGGGTEQFF. The DNA for the CDR3 is TGTGCCAGCAGCCAGGCTAGCGGGGGGGGCACTGAGCAGTTCTTC. This chain uses TRBV14 with TRBJ2-1, with 12 nucleotides matching TRBD2. The CDR3 extends over 15 amino acids. The V segment lost 3 bases and the J segment 9 bases; nucleotides outside the gene matches: 6. Germline assignment: CDR1 SGHDN and CDR2 FVKESK.

This clonotype was counted a few times. This chain uses TRBV5-5 with TRBJ1-1; no reliable D call. With 2 bases removed from V and 5 bases from J, the gap between germline ends came to 10 bases. Germline CDR1 and CDR2: SGHKS and YYEKEE (reference sequence). The CDR3 extends over 13 amino acids. The CDR3 loop is CASSLGRVTEAFF. The CDR3 coding sequence is TGTGCCAGCAGCTTAGGTCGGGTTACTGAAGCTTTCTTT.

The gene calls are TRBV14 and TRBJ2-5; D unresolved. This CDR3 region has 14 residues. Trimming shortened V by 1 base and J by 10 bases, and 16 bases separated the two germline ends. Germline V gives CDR1 SGHDN, CDR2 FVKESK. The chain's CDR3 is CASSQGLRSSVQYF. The CDR3 coding sequence is TGTGCCAGCAGCCAAGGATTACGGAGTTCGGTCCAGTACTTC.

This chain joins TRBV27 and TRBJ2-7; D unclear. The CDR3 is made up of 15 amino acids. Germline-derived CDR1 and CDR2 are MNHEY and SMNVEV (reference sequence). V was pared by 5 bases and J by 0 bases, with 14 bases between. CDR3 in amino acids: CASSTASGSSYEQYF. CDR3 DNA: TGTGCCAGCAGTACTGCTTCGGGTAGCTCCTACGAGCAGTACTTC.